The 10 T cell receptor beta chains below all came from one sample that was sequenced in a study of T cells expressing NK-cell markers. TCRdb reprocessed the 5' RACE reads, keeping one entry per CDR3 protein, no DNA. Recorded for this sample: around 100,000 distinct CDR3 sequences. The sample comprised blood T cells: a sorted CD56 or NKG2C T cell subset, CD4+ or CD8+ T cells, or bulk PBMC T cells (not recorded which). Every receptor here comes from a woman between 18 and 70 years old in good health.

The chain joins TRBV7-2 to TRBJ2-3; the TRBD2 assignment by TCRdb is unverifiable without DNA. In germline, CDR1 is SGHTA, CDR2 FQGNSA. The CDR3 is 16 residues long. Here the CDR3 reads CASSPLAGPSTDTQYF. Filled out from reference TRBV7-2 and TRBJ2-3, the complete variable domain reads GAGVSQSPSNKVTEKGKDVELRCDPISGHTALYWYRQSLGQGLEFLIYFQGNSAPDKSGLPSDRFSAERTGGSVSTLTIQRTQQEDSAVYLCASSPLAGPSTDTQYFGPGTRLTVL.

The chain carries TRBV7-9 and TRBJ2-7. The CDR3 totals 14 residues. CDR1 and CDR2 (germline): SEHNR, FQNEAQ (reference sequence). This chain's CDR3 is CASSEAEAGDEQYF.

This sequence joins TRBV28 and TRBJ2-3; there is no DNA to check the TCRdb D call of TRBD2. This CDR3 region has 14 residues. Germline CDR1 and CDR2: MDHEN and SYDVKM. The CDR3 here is CASLAGMGTDTQYF.

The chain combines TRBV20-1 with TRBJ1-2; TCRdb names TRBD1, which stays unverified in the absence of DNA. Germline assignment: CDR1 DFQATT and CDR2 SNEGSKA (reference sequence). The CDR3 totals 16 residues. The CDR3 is CSANLQQGAQGYGYTF.

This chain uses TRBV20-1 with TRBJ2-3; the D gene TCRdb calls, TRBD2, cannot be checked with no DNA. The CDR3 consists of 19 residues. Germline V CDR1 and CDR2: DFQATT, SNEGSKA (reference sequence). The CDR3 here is CSAPPLAGVTVEVADTQYF.

CDR3 loop: CASTPSGRSGNEQFF. The chain has TRBV19 and TRBJ2-1; the D call of TRBD2 rests on TCRdb alone, since no DNA is present to check it. In germline, CDR1 is LNHDA, CDR2 SQIVND (reference sequence). The CDR3 covers 15 residues.

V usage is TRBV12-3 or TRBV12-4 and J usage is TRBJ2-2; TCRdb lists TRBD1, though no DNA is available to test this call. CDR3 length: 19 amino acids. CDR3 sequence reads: CASSPSSRVPERATGELFF.

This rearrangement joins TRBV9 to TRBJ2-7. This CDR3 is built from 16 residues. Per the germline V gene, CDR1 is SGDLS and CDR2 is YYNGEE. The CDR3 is CASSAHSAGGPHEQYF.

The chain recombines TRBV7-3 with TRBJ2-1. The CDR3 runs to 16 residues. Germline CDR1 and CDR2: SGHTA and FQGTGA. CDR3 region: CASSPTITSSYNEQFF.

The chain's CDR3 is CSVVGLSSGANVLTF. The rearrangement links TRBV29-1 to TRBJ2-6. Germline loops: CDR1 SQVTM, CDR2 ANQGSEA. This CDR3 region has 15 residues.